Sequencing of this T cell receptor beta chain was carried out in a study of regulatory T cells in long-lasting Graves disease (dated by TCRdb to the early 2020s). Notes on the research overall: In the newly diagnosed Graves' disease group, patients had been taking antithyroid drugs for less than 3 months. This study used TCR sequencing and RNA sequencing of peripheral blood to compare persistent Graves' disease patients against newly diagnosed Graves' disease patients. The study was conducted in China and was registered as a clinical trial. A total of some 35 samples underwent TCR sequencing, from roughly 13 patients with persistent Graves' disease and some 20 patients with newly diagnosed Graves' disease. Overall results and qualifications from the work: Sequencing and analysis were limited to the TCR beta chain. The study examined only peripheral blood because the primary lesion, thyroid tissue, could not be accessed. TRBV28, TRBJ1-2 and TRBJ2-5 were preferentially used in persistent disease, while TRBV20-1 and TRBJ2-1 were favored in newly diagnosed disease. As a limitation, the authors acknowledged that the small sample size may reduce accuracy. Compared with newly diagnosed patients, persistent Graves' disease patients had lower TCR Shannon entropy and fewer highly expanded clones, which suggests clonal expansion. Patients with persistent disease shared more public clonotypes (around 2,700) than newly diagnosed patients did (around 980).

The trim is 6 bases for V and 5 bases for J, with a gap of 11 bases between the germline ends. Via the germline V gene, CDR1 is MNHEY and CDR2 SVGEGT. There are 13 amino acids in the CDR3, from cysteine to phenylalanine inclusive. The kept DNA is CDR3 alone, 39 bases in frame from the first base. In the paper's terms, the time point label means: newly diagnosed GD, antithyroid drugs for less than 3 months. For both TCR sequencing and RNA sequencing, RNA was extracted from PBMCs in TRIzol. The diagnosis of Graves' disease followed American Thyroid Association guidelines. Patients for the study were recruited at an endocrinology department in Xi'an, China. From each patient, about 9.7 milliliters of peripheral blood was collected into an EDTA anticoagulant tube. Ficoll Paque Plus density gradient separation was used to isolate PBMCs, and no further T cell sorting was performed. An Agilent 2100 Bioanalyzer and agarose gel were used to check RNA quality, and a NanoDrop 2000 was used to measure RNA concentration.

Concerning this clonotype itself: Which antigen it targets is not known. No per-base quality is available; no much larger clone lies one base away.

The method was multiplex PCR. Sequenced using an Illumina HiSeq 4000. To build TCR beta libraries, CDR3 regions were amplified by Arm-PCR using iRepertoire HTBI primers. PCR products were gel purified before sequencing. The paper's processing steps were these. A total of fewer than 80 TRBV and some 15 TRBJ segments were identified across samples and were used for gene usage analysis of CDR3 amino acid clonotypes. COPE and FqMerger were used to merge the filtered high-quality paired reads into contigs. BLAST was used to align contigs to IMGT TRBV, TRBD and TRBJ reference genes, with CDR3 defined following IMGT. Clonotypes above 0.1% frequency were classified as highly expanded clones. Repertoire diversity was measured by Shannon entropy, and V-J evenness by the Gini coefficient. Public clonotypes were defined as clonotypes shared by more than one individual. TCRdb reprocessing: public reads trimmed at Q25 with fastp, clones called with MiXCR, in-frame beta chains kept. Records with the same CDR3 protein are collapsed into one entry carrying the most frequent genes and DNA. These V and J calls are TCRdb output, not the study's own analysis. The sample table holds about 540,000 distinct CDR3 sequences, of which approximately 12% were seen once. The ten largest clones take up roughly 10% of the sample.

This sample was also put to use in a study of T cells in Graves' hyperthyroidism and ophthalmopathy. Drawing on the second study: Stable Graves' hyperthyroidism was defined as the absence of progression to ophthalmopathy over 18 months of follow-up. Hyperthyroidism patients were newly diagnosed, had a disease duration of under 2 months, and were aged 18 to 65 years. The study excluded patients with uncontrolled infections, other autoimmune diseases, pregnancy or lactation. Diagnoses were established on the basis of clinical symptoms, serum thyroxine and TRAb, thyroid ultrasound, and orbital computed tomography. The TCR CDR3 was subjected to a first round of RT-PCR using the HTBI primer set and the Qiagen OneStep RT-PCR kit. Most expanded thyroid clonotypes (frequency above 0.001) were also detected in blood, a finding suggesting that blood repertoires may reflect thyroid immune responses. In cross-validation, a model built on a 13 V-J signature told ophthalmopathy apart from stable hyperthyroidism with 85% to 90% sensitivity and approximately 81% specificity, and in testing the same model reached 80%/75%. In validation, progression to ophthalmopathy was predicted by the model with around 70% sensitivity and under 85% specificity, a median of approximately 6.5 months before onset. TCR V-J signatures able to tell the groups apart were searched for in a discovery cohort of approximately 95 patients, of whom around 42 had Graves' ophthalmopathy and 57 had stable Graves' hyperthyroidism. Prospective prediction of ophthalmopathy was tested in an independent validation cohort consisting of 18 hyperthyroidism patients and 17 patients who later progressed to ophthalmopathy. For training and testing, the roughly 100 patients in the discovery cohort were randomly divided in a 7:3 ratio. In addition, the study compared T-cell repertoires in thyroid tissue and in blood from about 6 Graves' hyperthyroidism patients. After blood sampling, hyperthyroidism patients were treated with methimazole at a starting dose of 30 mg daily, and ophthalmopathy patients were treated with high-dose intravenous methylprednisolone. The libraries were constructed in a second round of multiplex PCR and then size-selected and purified. Libraries were sequenced paired-end with 100 bp reads on an Illumina HiSeq2000. SOAPnuke was used to process the raw data, with reads discarded if the reads contained adapters or uncalled bases, had a mean Phred below 15, or lacked an exact constant-primer or identifier match. COPE v1.2.5 was used to merge the high-quality paired reads, and each unique nucleotide sequence was defined as a clonotype. MiTCR v1.1 was used to align the clonotypes against IMGT TRBV, TRBD and TRBJ reference segments. Analysis was restricted to V-J combinations with a frequency above 0.0001, which covered roughly 99% of repertoires. The TCS score was defined as F50 (clonal expansion) divided by E x V (chaos), with BLOSUM62-based TCRdist calculated between CDR3 peptides within each V-J. Welch's t-statistics and random forest reduced approximately 520 V-J features to under 15, which were used in a naive Bayes classifier (R e1071). Sample size was not statistically predetermined, and investigators were not blinded to group allocation. The paper reports TCR Vbeta CDR3 sequencing of some 140 peripheral blood samples: around 41 ophthalmopathy, around 80 hyperthyroidism and approximately 17 progressor patients.

The chain couples TRBV6-2 or TRBV6-3 to TRBJ1-5, with no reliable assignment of the D segment. The specimen comprised peripheral blood mononuclear cells (PBMCs), sampled at new diagnosis, from a patient treated with antithyroid drugs. The source of this sequence is a young man with Graves disease. Donor details come from another sample of the same person, matched by shared clones. The CDR3 protein: CASRDSGDQPQHF. The nucleotide sequence is given as TGTGCCAGCAGGGACTCTGGGGATCAGCCCCAGCATTTT.